A single sample is the source of the 15 T cell receptor beta chains below, sequenced in a study of blood T cell repertoires in COVID-19. Using immunoSEQ multiplex PCR, the repertoire was profiled, and TCRdb retains in-frame clones only, with some absent. This repertoire shows about 160,000 clones, about nine tenths found once; its top ten account for under 4.5%. Sequencing was done on a sample of peripheral blood. These TCRs come from a woman aged 65 to 85 with acute or convalescent COVID-19.

V is TRBV7-9 and J is TRBJ2-7, with D perhaps matching TRBD1 (6 bases). V was pared by 4 bases and J by 0 bases, with 13 bases between. The CDR3 totals 15 residues. Germline assignment: CDR1 SEHNR and CDR2 FQNEAQ (reference sequence). The CDR3 protein is CASSSRDILSYEQYF. CDR3 nucleotides: TGTGCCAGCAGCTCACGGGACATACTCTCCTACGAGCAGTACTTC. The entire variable domain, with the rest obtained from reference TRBV7-9 and TRBJ2-7, is as follows: DTGVSQNPRHKITKRGQNVTFRCDPISEHNRLYWYRQTLGQGPEFLTYFQNEAQLEKSRLLSDRFSAERPKGSFSTLEIQRTEQGDSAMYLCASSSRDILSYEQYFGPGTRLTVT.

The chain joins TRBV7-9 to TRBJ1-1; D uncertain. CDR1 and CDR2 (germline): SEHNR, FQNEAQ (reference sequence). Trimming stripped 2 bases from V and 1 base from J, with 11 bases between. The CDR3 is made up of 15 amino acids. The CDR3, as DNA: TGTGCCAGCAGCTTAAGCGCCTCCAGGAACACTGAAGCTTTCTTT. Its translation: CASSLSASRNTEAFF.

The chain links TRBV6-5 to TRBJ2-1, with a weak D call TRBD1 (6 bases). The CDR3 is made up of 13 amino acids. V was clipped by 10 bases and J by 9 bases, with 19 bases between them. The germline gives CDR1 MNHEY, CDR2 SVGAGI. The CDR3 protein is CATRDEAGVEQFF. CDR3 DNA sequence: TGTGCCACCCGGGACGAAGCAGGGGTTGAGCAGTTCTTC.

The chain employs TRBV3-1 (or the pseudogene TRBV3-2) and TRBJ1-3; D ambiguous. CDR3 length: 14 residues. Germline V gene sequence: CDR1 LGHDT, CDR2 YNNKEL (reference sequence). V was shortened by 4 bases and J by 0 bases, with 7 bases between the two germline ends. The CDR3 DNA is TGTGCCAGCAGCCCACAGTACTCTGGAAACACCATATATTTT. Translation: CASSPQYSGNTIYF.

This rearrangement joins TRBV10-3 to TRBJ1-6; D gene unclear. The CDR3 totals 12 residues. Deletions cut 8 bases from V and 7 bases from J, with 9 bases between. The germline V gene has CDR1 ENHRY and CDR2 SYGVKD. As DNA, the CDR3 is TGTGCCATCGCAGGCCAGAATTCACCCCTCCACTTT. The encoded protein is CAIAGQNSPLHF.

The chain couples TRBV10-2 to TRBJ2-1, with 12 bases aligning to TRBD2. V gave up 8 bases and J gave up 4 bases; unmatched junction bases: 6. The germline CDR1 and CDR2 sequences are WSHSY and SAAADI. The length of the CDR3 is 15 residues. CDR3 amino acids: CASLTGTSGYNEQFF. DNA for the CDR3: TGCGCCAGCCTAACCGGGACTAGCGGGTACAATGAGCAGTTCTTC.

The genes are TRBV18 and TRBJ2-1, with 10 bases aligning to TRBD1. Germline V gives CDR1 KGHSH, CDR2 LQKENI. With 2 bases clipped from V and 10 bases from J, the junction kept 8 bases outside the gene matches. The CDR3 spans 15 residues. CDR3 DNA sequence: TGTGCCAGCTCACCATCCCGGGACAGGGGACACGAGCAGTTCTTC. Protein sequence: CASSPSRDRGHEQFF.

This chain links TRBV5-6 with TRBJ1-2; possible D gene TRBD1, 6 bases. Looked up from germline, CDR1 is SGHDT and CDR2 is YYEEEE. The CDR3 runs to 16 residues. V was shortened by 0 bases and J by 2 bases, with 14 bases between the two germline ends. The CDR3 DNA follows: TGTGCCAGCAGCTTGGAAGCCGGGACACCCAACTATGGCTACACCTTC. Amino acid sequence: CASSLEAGTPNYGYTF.

The chain combines TRBV4-1 with TRBJ1-1, with D unclear. Germline values: CDR1 MGHRA, CDR2 YSYEKL. Trimming left V 3 bases short and J 7 bases short, with 18 bases between. This CDR3 region has 15 residues. CDR3 sequence: CASSHHSAGNLEAFF. The CDR3 bases are TGCGCCAGCAGCCACCACAGTGCCGGGAACCTTGAAGCTTTCTTT.

The rearrangement links TRBV4-2 to TRBJ1-5; TRBD1 aligns across 7 bases. This CDR3 is built from 16 residues. Germline CDR1 reads LGHNA; CDR2 reads YNFKEQ. The V and J ends lost 0 bases and 0 bases, in that order; junction bases with no gene match: 2. The CDR3 here is CASSQETGYSNQPQHF. The CDR3 nucleotides are TGTGCCAGCAGCCAAGAGACAGGGTATAGCAATCAGCCCCAGCATTTT.

The rearrangement links TRBV11-2 to TRBJ2-7, with 7 bases identical to TRBD1. The CDR3 is 17 residues long. Germline values: CDR1 SGHAT, CDR2 FQNNGV. With V trimmed by 4 bases and J by 3 bases, 15 bases remained unmatched. This chain's CDR3 is CASSSQRTGMGVYEQYF. In DNA form, the CDR3 reads TGTGCCAGCAGCTCCCAACGGACAGGCATGGGGGTCTACGAGCAGTACTTC. The full variable domain, completed using reference TRBV11-2 and TRBJ2-7, is EAGVAQSPRYKIIEKRQSVAFWCNPISGHATLYWYQQILGQGPKLLIQFQNNGVVDDSQLPKDRFSAERLKGVDSTLKIQPAKLEDSAVYLCASSSQRTGMGVYEQYFGPGTRLTVT.

V is TRBV29-1 and J is TRBJ1-2; maybe TRBD1 (5 bases). The CDR3 extends over 10 amino acids. The ends were cut back, 4 bases at V and 6 bases at J, with 6 bases in the middle. CDR1 and CDR2 from the germline V gene are SQVTM and ANQGSEA. The CDR3 DNA sequence: TGCAGCGTTGGGGGCCATGGCTACACCTTC. Translating gives CSVGGHGYTF.

The sample holds a few counts of this clone. V gene TRBV7-9 combines with J gene TRBJ1-4; D not certain. Germline CDR1 SEHNR, CDR2 FQNEAQ (reference sequence). Between the trimmed V and J ends, which lost 10 bases and 8 bases, there was a span of 11 bases. The CDR3 is 11 residues long. The CDR3 loop is CAIGSGEKLFF. The CDR3 DNA reads TGTGCCATCGGATCGGGGGAAAAACTGTTTTTT.

This clone was seen just once. The genes are TRBV12-3 or TRBV12-4 and TRBJ2-1; tentatively, D is TRBD2 (5 bases). The CDR3 runs to 13 residues. V lost 6 bases to trimming and J lost 5 bases, with 11 bases between them. DNA for the CDR3: TGTGCCAGCAGCCGGACTCGGAACAATGAGCAGTTCTTC. As protein: CASSRTRNNEQFF.

The CDR3 sequence: CASSQGGGISGNTIYF. DNA for the CDR3: TGCGCCAGCAGCCAAGGAGGCGGAATCTCTGGAAACACCATATATTTT. This chain links TRBV4-3 with TRBJ1-3; no firm D call. CDR1 and CDR2 (germline): LGHNA, YSLEER. Trimming removed 1 base at V and 0 bases at J, with 10 bases between. This CDR3 has 16 amino acids.